These 16 T cell receptor beta chains came from one sample sequenced in a study of cytomegalovirus exposure and HLA in healthy donors. The primer mix had 60 Vbeta and 13 Jbeta primers. Produced via immunoSEQ multiplex PCR; TCRdb's table is partial and in-frame only. The sample yields some 70,000 clones, of which the top ten take up 2.7%. Specimen: PBMCs. These receptors were obtained from a middle-aged man in good health and CMV-seronegative.

The chain has TRBV18 and TRBJ2-5, with D possibly matching TRBD1 (7 bases). The germline gives CDR1 KGHSH, CDR2 LQKENI. Trimming cost V 1 base and J 5 bases, with 17 bases left between them. The CDR3 is 16 amino acids. CDR3 sequence reads: CASSPQRAGGDETQYF. CDR3 in DNA: TGTGCCAGCTCACCACAGCGGGCAGGGGGTGATGAGACCCAGTACTTC.

This chain uses TRBV7-8 with TRBJ2-2; TRBD1 matches 8 bases. This CDR3 contains 15 residues. Germline values: CDR1 SGHVS, CDR2 FQNEAQ. Unmatched junction bases numbered 6, after V lost 5 bases and J lost 4 bases. CDR3 DNA sequence: TGTGCCAGCAGCCCGGACAGGGCGGGCACCGGGGAGCTGTTTTTT. Translating it yields CASSPDRAGTGELFF.

CDR3: CAISEQGAGNQPQHF. The CDR3 DNA follows: TGTGCCATCAGTGAGCAGGGGGCTGGCAATCAGCCCCAGCATTTT. The V call is TRBV10-3, the J call TRBJ1-5; TRBD1 matches 8 bases. J was trimmed by 2 bases and V by 2 bases; bases with no gene match: 2. Germline loops: CDR1 ENHRY, CDR2 SYGVKD. This CDR3 contains 15 residues.

This chain connects TRBV19 to TRBJ2-1; TRBD2 matches at 9 bases. V was clipped by 5 bases and J by 4 bases; unmatched bases: 6. Germline CDR1 reads LNHDA; CDR2 reads SQIVND (reference sequence). The CDR3 covers 15 residues. CDR3 loop: CASSLRGGRYNEQFF. For the CDR3, the DNA is TGTGCCAGTAGTCTGCGGGGGGGCCGGTACAATGAGCAGTTCTTC.

The chain carries TRBV5-1 and TRBJ2-7, with 8 bases that match TRBD1. The CDR3 contains 16 residues. Germline CDR1 SGHRS, CDR2 YFSETQ. J lost 2 bases, V lost 3 bases, and 10 bases had no gene match. The CDR3 DNA is TGCGCCAGCAGCTCAGGACAGGGACGAGGGACCTACGAGCAGTACTTC. This encodes CASSSGQGRGTYEQYF.

The chain couples TRBV6-1 to TRBJ2-7; TRBD1 matches 10 bases. This CDR3 region has 15 residues. The ends lost 1 base at V and 1 base at J; junction bases unmatched: 1. The germline CDR1 and CDR2 sequences are MNHNS and SASEGT. The CDR3 region is CASSEVGQGSYEQYF. The CDR3 DNA reads as TGTGCCAGCAGTGAAGTGGGACAGGGGTCCTACGAGCAGTACTTC.

The chain joins TRBV5-1 to TRBJ1-2; 7 positions agree with TRBD1. V lost 1 base to trimming and J lost 7 bases; unmatched junction nucleotides: 7. The CDR3 has 14 residues. The germline V gene has CDR1 SGHRS and CDR2 YFSETQ. CDR3 coding DNA: TGCGCCAGCAGCTTGTATAAGGGGGCCAGTGGCTACACCTTC. The encoded protein is CASSLYKGASGYTF. The entire variable domain, with the rest obtained from reference TRBV5-1 and TRBJ1-2, is as follows: KAGVTQTPRYLIKTRGQQVTLSCSPISGHRSVSWYQQTPGQGLQFLFEYFSETQRNKGNFPGRFSGRQFSNSRSEMNVSTLELGDSALYLCASSLYKGASGYTFGSGTRLTVV.

The J gene is TRBJ1-3, the V gene TRBV7-2; the D gene is possibly TRBD1 (6 bases). In germline, CDR1 is SGHTA, CDR2 FQGNSA. The CDR3 has 14 amino acids. V lost 5 bases and J 2 bases, leaving 10 bases between the germline ends. This CDR3 is CASSANRAGNTIYF. CDR3 sequence (DNA): TGTGCCAGCAGCGCTAACAGGGCTGGAAACACCATATATTTT.

This rearrangement joins TRBV19 to TRBJ2-5, with 15 bases identical to TRBD2. Germline values: CDR1 LNHDA, CDR2 SQIVND (reference sequence). The CDR3 consists of 16 residues. V was clipped by 4 bases and J by 4 bases; unmatched bases: 4. The CDR3 region is CASSTGLAGGRETQYF. CDR3 coding DNA: TGTGCCAGTAGTACGGGACTAGCGGGGGGAAGAGAGACCCAGTACTTC.

V gene TRBV29-1 combines with J gene TRBJ1-2; TRBD1 matches at 7 bases. The CDR3 is 15 residues long. Trimming took 1 base from V and 8 from J; bases not matched to a gene: 13. Per germline, CDR1 SQVTM and CDR2 ANQGSEA. Here the CDR3 DNA reads TGCAGCGTTGAAGGACAGGGTTTCCCTATCGGAGGCTACACCTTC. Residues: CSVEGQGFPIGGYTF.

The V gene is TRBV14, the J gene TRBJ2-3; 9 bases agree with TRBD2. Unmatched junction bases numbered 6, after V lost 4 bases and J lost 1 base. This CDR3 contains 16 residues. Germline V lookup: CDR1 SGHDN, CDR2 FVKESK. The CDR3 DNA follows: TGTGCCAGCAGCCCGGCGACTAGCGGAGGCACAGATACGCAGTATTTT. Its translation: CASSPATSGGTDTQYF.

V usage is TRBV28 and J usage is TRBJ1-3; D might be TRBD1 (6 bases). The germline gives CDR1 MDHEN, CDR2 SYDVKM. The CDR3 is made up of 17 amino acids. Trimming removed 4 bases from V and 4 bases from J, with 20 bases in between. The CDR3 loop is CASSSENRVQRGNTIYF. The CDR3 DNA reads TGTGCCAGCAGTTCTGAAAACAGGGTCCAGAGAGGAAACACCATATATTTT.

The rearrangement joins TRBV7-9 to TRBJ2-5, with D uncertain. The CDR3 runs to 10 residues. CDR1 and CDR2 from the germline V gene are SEHNR and FQNEAQ (reference sequence). V lost 8 bases and J 3 bases, leaving 4 bases between the germline ends. CDR3 sequence reads: CASEKETQYF. CDR3 DNA sequence: TGTGCCAGCGAGAAAGAGACCCAGTACTTC.

V gene TRBV7-9 combines with J gene TRBJ1-1; 7 positions agree with TRBD1. This CDR3 comprises 15 residues. Per germline, CDR1 SEHNR and CDR2 FQNEAQ (reference sequence). Trimming took 5 bases from V and 3 from J; bases not matched to a gene: 9. The CDR3 region has the DNA TGTGCCAGCAGCGAAAGTACAGGGGACTACACTGAAGCTTTCTTT. This translates into CASSESTGDYTEAFF.

The V gene is TRBV4-1, the J gene TRBJ2-2; 8 bases match TRBD1. This CDR3 has 16 residues. The V and J ends lost 4 bases and 7 bases, in that order; junction bases with no gene match: 11. CDR1 and CDR2 (germline): MGHRA, YSYEKL. This CDR3 is CASSLRTGRAGGELFF. CDR3 nucleotides: TGCGCCAGCAGCCTACGGACAGGGAGAGCCGGCGGGGAGCTGTTTTTT.

This chain links TRBV9 with TRBJ2-6; D possibly corresponds to TRBD1 (5 bases). This CDR3 region has 15 residues. V was shortened by 0 bases and J by 1 base, with 5 bases between the two germline ends. Germline lookup yields CDR1 SGDLS and CDR2 YYNGEE. In DNA, the CDR3 is TGTGCCAGCAGCGTAGAGGGGTCTGGGGCCAACGTCCTGACTTTC. Protein product: CASSVEGSGANVLTF.